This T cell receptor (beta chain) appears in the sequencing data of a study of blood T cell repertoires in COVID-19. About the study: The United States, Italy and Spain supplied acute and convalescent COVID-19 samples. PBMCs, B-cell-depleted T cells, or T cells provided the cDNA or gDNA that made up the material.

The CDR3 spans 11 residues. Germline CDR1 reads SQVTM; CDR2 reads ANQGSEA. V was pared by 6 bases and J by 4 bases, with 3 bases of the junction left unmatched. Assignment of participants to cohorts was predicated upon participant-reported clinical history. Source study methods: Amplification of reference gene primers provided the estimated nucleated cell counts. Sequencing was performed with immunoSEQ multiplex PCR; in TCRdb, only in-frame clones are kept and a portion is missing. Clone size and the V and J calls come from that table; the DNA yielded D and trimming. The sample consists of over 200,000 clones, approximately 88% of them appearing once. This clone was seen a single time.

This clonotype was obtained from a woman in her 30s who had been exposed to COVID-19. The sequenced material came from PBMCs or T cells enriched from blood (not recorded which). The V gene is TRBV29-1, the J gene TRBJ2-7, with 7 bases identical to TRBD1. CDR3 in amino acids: CSVATGYEQYF. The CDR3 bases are TGCAGCGTCGCGACAGGGTACGAGCAGTACTTC.